The 31 T cell receptor beta chains below were found in one sample sequenced in a study of T cells in Graves' hyperthyroidism and ophthalmopathy. Using RNA transcripts as the source, TCR beta CDR3 regions were amplified. The HTBI primer set drove a first-round RT-PCR of the TCR CDR3. TCRdb called the multiplex PCR reads again in MiXCR, with one record for every CDR3 protein. The data hold about 380,000 distinct CDR3 sequences, with less than 20% observed a single time. Sequencing input: blood. The receptors shown here come from a man younger than 30 with Graves' ophthalmopathy.

The CDR3 reads CASSPPSGRDSPLHF. CDR3 nucleotides: TGTGCCAGCAGCCCTCCTTCAGGGAGGGATTCACCCCTCCACTTT. This chain connects TRBV5-8 to TRBJ1-6, with a possible D match to TRBD1 (5 bases). The germline CDR1 and CDR2 sequences are SGHTS and YDEGEE. V shed 4 bases and J shed 8 bases, with 16 bases lying between them. The length of the CDR3 is 15 residues.

There are many counts of this clonotype. This sequence joins TRBV20-1 and TRBJ1-5; D uncertain. Trimming took 0 bases from V and 5 from J, leaving 11 bases between them. The CDR3 extends over 14 amino acids. Germline V CDR1 and CDR2: DFQATT, SNEGSKA (reference sequence). The CDR3 region has the DNA TGCAGTGCTAGAGATGGGCAGACCTATCAGCCCCAGCATTTT. Residues: CSARDGQTYQPQHF.

In its sample, this clonotype was seen many times. The chain has TRBV18 and TRBJ1-5; D ambiguous. The CDR3 covers 12 residues. CDR1 is KGHSH and CDR2 is LQKENI in the germline V gene. Trimming removed 4 bases at V and 4 bases at J, with 5 bases between. CDR3 amino acids: CASSRSNQPQHF. The DNA of the CDR3 is TGTGCCAGCTCACGATCGAATCAGCCCCAGCATTTT.

Many counts were recorded for this clonotype. This rearrangement joins TRBV2 to TRBJ2-5; 7 bases line up with TRBD2. The ends lost 7 bases at V and 5 bases at J; junction bases unmatched: 10. This CDR3 contains 14 residues. CDR1 and CDR2 from the germline V gene are SNHLY and FYNNEI. CDR3 DNA: TGTGCCAGCAAGGTGGCTAGCGGATGGGAGACCCAGTACTTC. It yields the protein CASKVASGWETQYF.

As concerns this clonotype: A much larger clone differs from this one at a single base, so this may be a read error. The chain has TRBV5-1 and TRBJ1-4; the D is unclear. CDR3 length: 15 residues. Germline V lookup: CDR1 SGHRS, CDR2 YFSETQ. Here the CDR3 reads CASSISFATNEKLFF. DNA for the CDR3: TGTGCCAGCAGCATATCTTTTGCAACTAATGAAAAACTGTTTTTT.

The CDR3 sequence: CASSQSGQGNTEAFF. The CDR3 DNA reads TGTGCCAGCAGTCAGTCGGGACAGGGGAACACTGAAGCTTTCTTT. The J gene is TRBJ1-1, the V gene TRBV2, with 9 bases lining up with TRBD1. Trimming cost V 5 bases and J 1 base; bases outside gene matches: 5. The CDR3 consists of 15 residues. From germline, CDR1 is SNHLY and CDR2 FYNNEI.

Remarks on this clonotype: A much larger clone differs from this one at a single base, so this may be a read error. The chain combines TRBV6-1 with TRBJ2-7; 9 bases are shared with TRBD2. CDR1 and CDR2 (germline): MNHNS, SASEGT. The CDR3 totals 13 residues. The CDR3 DNA follows: TGTGCCAGAAGTGCGGAGACTAGCGGCGCGCAGTACTTC. Encoded protein: CARSAETSGAQYF.

This sequence joins TRBV20-1 and TRBJ2-3, with 8 bases fitting TRBD2. CDR3 length equals 14 residues. The junction had 2 bases not matched to a gene; V was cut back by 2 bases and J by 1 base. In germline, CDR1 is DFQATT, CDR2 SNEGSKA (reference sequence). The CDR3 bases are TGCAGTGCTAGATTCGGGGGGGGCACAGATACGCAGTATTTT. Translated: CSARFGGGTDTQYF.

This clonotype was observed many times. This chain connects TRBV18 to TRBJ1-1; tentative D call: TRBD1 (6 bases). V lost 8 bases and J 2 bases, leaving 15 bases between the germline ends. Germline V gene sequence: CDR1 KGHSH, CDR2 LQKENI. The CDR3 is 14 amino acids. Written as DNA, the CDR3 is TGTGCCAGCACGGGGGGCAACTTAAACACTGAAGCTTTCTTT. Translation gives CASTGGNLNTEAFF.

The rearrangement joins TRBV6-1 to TRBJ2-5, with no clear D. The CDR3 runs to 11 residues. Germline V gene data show CDR1 as MNHNS and CDR2 as SASEGT. V was trimmed by 2 bases and J by 8 bases, leaving 6 bases between them. The CDR3 spells CASSENPTQYF. CDR3 sequence (DNA): TGTGCCAGCAGTGAAAACCCCACCCAGTACTTC.

In this sample, this clonotype turned up many times. The chain joins TRBV6-1 to TRBJ2-7; D gene unclear. From germline, CDR1 is MNHNS and CDR2 SASEGT. The CDR3 is 16 amino acids. V was cut by 3 bases and J by 3 bases, with 18 bases left in between. The CDR3 here is CASSDARAPGVYEQYF. CDR3 coding DNA: TGTGCCAGCAGTGACGCTCGGGCCCCCGGCGTCTACGAGCAGTACTTC.

This CDR3 is CASSFGRRAGADNEQFF. The CDR3 DNA reads as TGCGCCAGCAGCTTCGGGAGAAGAGCGGGGGCAGACAATGAGCAGTTCTTC. This chain links TRBV5-1 with TRBJ2-1; 8 bases align to TRBD2. The CDR3 runs to 17 residues. V lost 2 bases and J lost 5; bases outside the gene matches: 12. Germline V lookup: CDR1 SGHRS, CDR2 YFSETQ.

This clonotype occurred many times. The rearrangement links TRBV14 to TRBJ1-1; the match to TRBD1 covers 9 bases. This CDR3 spans 16 amino acids. Trimming at V came to 6 bases and at J to 1 base, leaving 9 bases not matched to a gene. The V gene's germline CDR1 is SGHDN and CDR2 FVKESK. The CDR3, as DNA: TGTGCCAGCAGTCCTCTACCGGGACAGGGGAACACTGAAGCTTTCTTT. Amino acids: CASSPLPGQGNTEAFF.

The V gene is TRBV2, the J gene TRBJ2-7; 12 positions match TRBD2. V dropped 2 bases and J dropped 2; count of bases not matched to a gene: 4. CDR1 and CDR2 (germline): SNHLY, FYNNEI. This CDR3 has 16 residues. CDR3 residues: CASSELPSGRAYEQYF. The CDR3 DNA reads as TGTGCCAGCAGTGAACTGCCTAGCGGGAGGGCCTACGAGCAGTACTTC.

The V call is TRBV28, the J call TRBJ1-6; no clear D gene. From germline, CDR1 is MDHEN and CDR2 SYDVKM. Trimming left V 3 bases short and J 9 bases short, with 12 bases between. This CDR3 is 14 amino acids long. This chain's CDR3 is CASSFRVRVSPLHF. The DNA of the CDR3 is TGTGCCAGCAGTTTCCGTGTGAGGGTTTCACCCCTCCACTTT.

This clonotype was seen only a few times. The chain joins TRBV2 to TRBJ1-1, with D hard to call. The V end was cut by 6 bases, the J end by 11 bases, with 22 bases between. This CDR3 has 14 amino acids. The V gene's germline CDR1 is SNHLY and CDR2 FYNNEI. Written as DNA, the CDR3 is TGTGCCAGCAGCCAAGATATTGGGCTTCCTCGGGCTTTCTTT. Protein product: CASSQDIGLPRAFF.

This clonotype was observed at least ten times. This chain uses TRBV7-8 with TRBJ2-7; a possible D gene is TRBD1 (5 bases). CDR3 length equals 15 residues. Deletions cut 7 bases from V and 0 bases from J, with 16 bases between. CDR1 and CDR2 from the germline V gene are SGHVS and FQNEAQ. CDR3 sequence reads: CASTLLQGHSYEQYF. The CDR3 bases are TGTGCCAGCACCCTTCTCCAGGGTCACTCCTACGAGCAGTACTTC.

In its sample, this clonotype was seen a few times. V usage is TRBV24-1 and J usage is TRBJ2-1; D uncertain. The V end was cut by 4 bases, the J end by 4 bases, with 10 bases between. Germline V lookup: CDR1 KGHDR, CDR2 SFDVKD. The CDR3 spans 14 residues. Here the CDR3 reads CATSEAETYNEQFF. The CDR3 DNA follows: TGTGCCACCAGTGAGGCAGAAACTTACAATGAGCAGTTCTTC.

This clonotype was found a few times. The chain links TRBV12-3 or TRBV12-4 to TRBJ1-2; the D gene is possibly TRBD1 (6 bases). This CDR3 has 14 residues. The ends were cut back, 6 bases at V and 7 bases at J, with 18 bases in the middle. The CDR3 loop reads CASRVRDQGFGYTF. CDR3 coding DNA: TGTGCCAGCAGAGTCCGGGATCAGGGGTTTGGCTACACCTTC.

The count of this clonotype is one. The gene calls are TRBV4-1 and TRBJ2-7, with D possibly being TRBD1 (6 bases). The CDR3 runs to 12 residues. The ends were cut back, 4 bases at V and 6 bases at J, with 10 bases in the middle. Germline loops: CDR1 MGHRA, CDR2 YSYEKL. The CDR3 sequence is CASSLARGEQYF. The DNA for the CDR3 is TGCGCCAGCAGCCTAGCCAGGGGCGAGCAGTACTTC.

In this sample, this clonotype turned up many times. The chain recombines TRBV28 with TRBJ2-1, with 8 bases that match TRBD1. The CDR3 length is 17 residues. Unmatched junction bases numbered 7, after V lost 1 base and J lost 2 bases. CDR1 MDHEN and CDR2 SYDVKM come from the germline V gene. CDR3 sequence: CASSLSPRQGPYNEQFF. For the CDR3, the DNA is TGTGCCAGCAGTTTATCCCCCCGACAGGGGCCCTACAATGAGCAGTTCTTC.

This chain connects TRBV10-3 to TRBJ2-5; a weak D match, TRBD2 (7 bases). Per germline, CDR1 ENHRY and CDR2 SYGVKD. The length of the CDR3 is 15 residues. V was shortened by 0 bases and J by 4 bases, with 12 bases between the two germline ends. CDR3 sequence reads: CAISESKGGPETQYF. In nucleotides, the CDR3 is TGTGCCATCAGTGAGTCGAAGGGGGGGCCAGAGACCCAGTACTTC.

Only a few counts were recorded for this clonotype. The V and J genes are TRBV28 and TRBJ1-2; maybe TRBD1 (5 bases). The CDR3 loop spans 14 amino acids. Germline V gives CDR1 MDHEN, CDR2 SYDVKM. V lost 6 bases, J lost 4 bases, and 15 bases lay in between. The CDR3 bases are TGTGCCAGCAGATCACATTCAGGGACCTATGGCTACACCTTC. This gives the protein CASRSHSGTYGYTF.

The chain uses TRBV6-1 and TRBJ2-2; 11 nucleotides agree with TRBD2. The germline CDR1 and CDR2 sequences are MNHNS and SASEGT. This CDR3 has 16 residues. V lost 8 bases and J lost 6; bases outside the gene matches: 11. The CDR3 sequence is CASRPLAGGLPGELFF. Written as DNA, the CDR3 is TGTGCCAGCCGCCCTTTAGCGGGGGGGCTTCCCGGGGAGCTGTTTTTT.

This clonotype has at least ten counts. V is TRBV20-1 and J is TRBJ2-7; 11 bases fit TRBD1. This CDR3 is 14 amino acids long. Trimming cost V 6 bases and J 2 bases; bases outside gene matches: 6. Germline CDR1 DFQATT, CDR2 SNEGSKA (reference sequence). CDR3 loop: CSAVPGQGAYEQYF. The CDR3 DNA sequence: TGCAGTGCGGTTCCGGGACAGGGGGCCTACGAGCAGTACTTC.

This clonotype was seen only a few times. V and J are TRBV10-1 and TRBJ1-6; D not certain. The V end lost 2 bases, the J end lost 5 bases, and 7 bases lay between the germline ends. The CDR3 runs to 14 residues. Per germline, CDR1 WNHNN and CDR2 SYGVQD (reference sequence). This CDR3 reads CASSEGQDNSPLHF. For the CDR3, the DNA is TGCGCCAGCAGTGAGGGCCAGGATAATTCACCCCTCCACTTT.

This clonotype occurred many times. This chain links TRBV11-2 with TRBJ1-1; D perhaps matches TRBD1 (6 bases). Germline assignment: CDR1 SGHAT and CDR2 FQNNGV. Trimming stripped 5 bases from V and 4 bases from J, with 14 bases between. CDR3 length equals 14 residues. As DNA, the CDR3 is TGTGCCAGCAGCCCTCCGGACAGTCTCACTGAAGCTTTCTTT. This sequence encodes CASSPPDSLTEAFF.

In this sample, this clonotype turned up many times. This chain joins TRBV3-1 and TRBJ1-2; D remains ambiguous. This CDR3 is 13 amino acids long. Germline CDR1 reads LGHDT; CDR2 reads YNNKEL (reference sequence). Trimming took 3 bases from V and 2 from J, leaving 7 bases between them. CDR3 in amino acids: CASSQTENYGYTF. The DNA of the CDR3 is TGTGCCAGCAGCCAGACGGAGAACTATGGCTACACCTTC.

The chain employs TRBV6-1 and TRBJ1-6; 8 nucleotides align to TRBD1. The CDR3 extends over 16 amino acids. V lost 7 bases, J lost 10 bases, and 15 bases stayed unmatched. In germline, CDR1 is MNHNS, CDR2 SASEGT. The CDR3 protein is CASINLGTGLSSPLHF. The DNA of the CDR3 is TGTGCCAGCATAAATCTAGGGACAGGCCTTTCGTCACCCCTCCACTTT.

On this clonotype itself: With a much larger clone just one base away, this may be a read error. The chain has TRBV28 and TRBJ2-6, with D tentatively TRBD1 or TRBD2 (5 bases each). Trimming pared 8 bases from V and 0 bases from J, leaving 8 bases between. The germline V gene encodes CDR1 MDHEN and CDR2 SYDVKM. CDR3 size: 14 residues. CDR3 coding DNA: TGTGCCAGCGGGACGAGCTCTGGGGCCAACGTCCTGACTTTC. Residues: CASGTSSGANVLTF.

This chain links TRBV27 with TRBJ1-2; perhaps TRBD1 as D (5 bases). Germline V gene sequence: CDR1 MNHEY, CDR2 SMNVEV (reference sequence). With 2 bases removed from V and 8 bases from J, the gap between germline ends came to 12 bases. This CDR3 has 13 residues. The CDR3 here is CASSLREGDGYTF. CDR3 in DNA: TGTGCCAGCAGTTTAAGGGAAGGGGACGGCTACACCTTC.